These 27 T cell receptor beta chains were sequenced from one sample in a study of blood T cell repertoires in COVID-19. Data came from immunoSEQ multiplex PCR; TCRdb stores just in-frame clones and leaves some out. This table has under 400,000 clones, approximately 86% appearing once. The sequenced material came from PBMCs or T cells enriched from blood (not recorded which). These receptors all come from a woman in her thirties or forties with acute COVID-19.

The chain joins TRBV12-3 or TRBV12-4 to TRBJ2-2, with D perhaps matching TRBD1 (5 bases). Deletions cut 2 bases from V and 6 bases from J, with 7 bases between. CDR3 length equals 13 residues. The DNA for the CDR3 is TGTGCCAGCAGTTTACAGGGCCCCGGGGAGCTGTTTTTT. As protein: CASSLQGPGELFF.

V is TRBV7-2 and J is TRBJ1-2; 11 nucleotides align to TRBD1. Losses at the gene ends were 4 bases for V and 8 bases for J; bases not matched to a gene: 3. The germline V gene has CDR1 SGHTA and CDR2 FQGNSA. The CDR3 runs 13 residues. In DNA form, the CDR3 reads TGTGCCAGCAGCTCGGACAGGGGGCCCGGCTACACCTTC. It yields the protein CASSSDRGPGYTF.

The CDR3 here is CASSQDTGPYGYTF. CDR3 in DNA: TGTGCCAGCAGCCAAGATACAGGACCCTATGGCTACACCTTC. This chain uses TRBV4-2 with TRBJ1-2, with a weak D call TRBD1 (5 bases). Germline CDR1 is LGHNA and CDR2 is YNFKEQ. The CDR3 length is 14 residues. Trimming removed 0 bases from V and 4 bases from J, with 9 bases in between.

V and J are TRBV18 and TRBJ1-3, with D perhaps TRBD1 (6 bases). The germline V and J ends were trimmed by 4 bases and 0 bases, with 7 bases remaining between them. Germline V gene lookup returns CDR1 KGHSH and CDR2 LQKENI. This CDR3 is built from 14 residues. In nucleotides, the CDR3 is TGTGCCAGCTCACGACAGGACTCTGGAAACACCATATATTTT. This translates into CASSRQDSGNTIYF.

This clone was detected only a few times. The gene calls are TRBV21-1 and TRBJ2-7; the table's D call, TRBD1, was not checked against the DNA. TRBV21-1 is assigned pseudogene status. This CDR3 region has 16 residues. CDR3 sequence: CASSKGGGQAPYEQYF. CDR3 bases: TGTGCCAGCAGCAAAGGGGGGGGACAGGCGCCCTACGAGCAGTACTTC.

The chain combines TRBV2 with TRBJ2-2; 7 nucleotides agree with TRBD1. The J segment lost 6 bases and the V segment lost 7 bases, leaving 5 bases of the junction unmatched. The CDR3 consists of 13 residues. Germline V gene sequence: CDR1 SNHLY, CDR2 FYNNEI. The CDR3 is CASKRGGSGELFF. CDR3 DNA sequence: TGTGCCAGCAAAAGAGGGGGCTCCGGGGAGCTGTTTTTT.

CDR3 region: CASSARQGALFGELFF. For the CDR3, the DNA is TGTGCCAGCAGCGCCCGACAGGGGGCGCTTTTCGGGGAGCTGTTTTTT. J is TRBJ2-2 and V is TRBV11-2, with 10 bases matching TRBD1. Germline loops: CDR1 SGHAT, CDR2 FQNNGV. V shed 5 bases and J 7 bases; nucleotides not matched to a gene: 10. This CDR3 has 16 amino acids.

This clone was found once. V and J are TRBV7-7 and TRBJ1-1, with D possibly being TRBD1 (5 bases). The germline V and J ends were trimmed by 2 bases and 5 bases, with 9 bases remaining between them. There are 13 residues in the CDR3. Germline assignment: CDR1 SSHAT and CDR2 FNYEAQ (reference sequence). CDR3: CASSLKSGTEAFF. As DNA, the CDR3 is TGTGCCAGCAGCTTAAAGTCAGGGACTGAAGCTTTCTTT.

The chain is built from TRBV7-3 and TRBJ2-1; D may be TRBD2 (5 bases). Germline V gene sequence: CDR1 SGHTA, CDR2 FQGTGA. V was cut by 5 bases and J by 0 bases, with 14 bases left in between. This CDR3 spans 16 amino acids. CDR3 amino acids: CASSPLAGHSYNEQFF. CDR3 coding DNA: TGTGCCAGCAGCCCCCTCGCGGGCCACTCCTACAATGAGCAGTTCTTC. The full variable domain, in which reference TRBV7-3 and TRBJ2-1 provide the parts outside the CDR3, is GAGVSQTPSNKVTEKGKYVELRCDPISGHTALYWYRQSLGQGPEFLIYFQGTGAADDSGLPNDRFFAVRPEGSVSTLKIQRTERGDSAVYLCASSPLAGHSYNEQFFGPGTRLTVL.

The rearrangement links TRBV9 to TRBJ1-2; D is perhaps TRBD1 (6 bases). This CDR3 comprises 15 residues. The V end lost 4 bases, the J end lost 4 bases, and 17 bases lay between the germline ends. The V gene's germline CDR1 is SGDLS and CDR2 YYNGEE. The CDR3 DNA reads TGTGCCAGCAGCCCCGGACAGACGGCATCCTATGGCTACACCTTC. It yields the protein CASSPGQTASYGYTF.

J is TRBJ1-5 and V is TRBV20-1; D call uncertain. From germline, CDR1 is DFQATT and CDR2 SNEGSKA (reference sequence). The V gene lost 3 bases and the J gene lost 0 bases, with 15 bases spanning the gap. The CDR3 contains 16 residues. This chain's CDR3 is CSASPMGYYSNQPQHF. DNA for the CDR3: TGCAGTGCTAGTCCGATGGGTTACTATAGCAATCAGCCCCAGCATTTT.

This chain joins TRBV6-2 or TRBV6-3 and TRBJ1-1, with D possibly matching TRBD1 (5 bases). The germline gives CDR1 MNHEY, CDR2 SVGEGT. CDR3 length: 17 amino acids. V gave up 4 bases and J gave up 0 bases, with 18 bases separating them. The CDR3 coding sequence is TGTGCCAGCAGTTCTGGGGCCCAGAGGATTATGAACACTGAAGCTTTCTTT. Translated, it gives CASSSGAQRIMNTEAFF.

This clone was seen only a few times. The V gene is TRBV21-1, the J gene TRBJ1-1; TRBD1, as called in the table, went unchecked against the DNA. TRBV21-1 is listed as a pseudogene. This CDR3 has 15 residues. The CDR3 loop is CASSKEFDRNTEAFF. Here the CDR3 DNA reads TGTGCCAGCAGCAAAGAGTTTGACAGGAACACTGAAGCTTTCTTT.

This clone was detected only a few times. The CDR3 DNA reads TGTGCCAGTAGTAGATACACCGGGACAGCGAACTATGGCTACACCTTC. Translation: CASSRYTGTANYGYTF. The chain uses TRBV19 and TRBJ1-2; 7 bases fit TRBD1. Germline V CDR1 and CDR2: LNHDA, SQIVND (reference sequence). Unmatched junction bases numbered 10, after V lost 4 bases and J lost 2 bases. The CDR3 extends over 16 amino acids. Full variable domain (remainder filled in from reference TRBV19 and TRBJ1-2): DGGITQSPKYLFRKEGQNVTLSCEQNLNHDAMYWYRQDPGQGLRLIYYSQIVNDFQKGDIAEGYSVSREKKESFPLTVTSAQKNPTAFYLCASSRYTGTANYGYTFGSGTRLTVV.

The rearrangement links TRBV15 to TRBJ2-3, with TRBD2 identical over 14 bases. From germline, CDR1 is LNHNV and CDR2 YYDKDF (reference sequence). V lost 1 base and J lost 5; bases outside the gene matches: 8. The CDR3 covers 18 residues. The CDR3: CATSRVGTSGRLGDTQYF. Written as DNA, the CDR3 is TGTGCCACCAGCAGAGTCGGGACTAGCGGGAGATTGGGAGATACGCAGTATTTT.

This clone was found once. The chain employs TRBV5-4 and TRBJ2-1; maybe TRBD1 (6 bases). V lost 1 base and J lost 2, with 13 bases in between. CDR3 length: 16 amino acids. Germline V gives CDR1 SGHNT, CDR2 YYREEE (reference sequence). The CDR3 here is CASSLPPAGAYNEQFF. DNA of the CDR3: TGTGCCAGCAGCTTGCCCCCCGCAGGGGCCTACAATGAGCAGTTCTTC.

Only one count was recorded for this clone. J is TRBJ2-7 and V is TRBV10-3; D ambiguous. This CDR3 comprises 12 residues. Germline lookup yields CDR1 ENHRY and CDR2 SYGVKD. The ends were cut back, 1 base at V and 3 bases at J, with 4 bases in the middle. The CDR3 is CAISEYNYEQYF. The DNA of the CDR3 is TGTGCCATCAGTGAGTATAACTACGAGCAGTACTTC.

V is TRBV28 and J is TRBJ1-2, with a weak D call TRBD1 (5 bases). CDR1 is MDHEN, CDR2 SYDVKM, per germline. Trimming cost V 5 bases and J 4 bases, with 11 bases left between them. This CDR3 is 13 amino acids long. The CDR3 coding sequence is TGTGCCAGCAGTGAGGACATGGGCTATGGCTACACCTTC. Amino acid sequence: CASSEDMGYGYTF.

This rearrangement joins TRBV5-4 to TRBJ1-5; weak D call: TRBD1 (5 bases). Per germline, CDR1 SGHNT and CDR2 YYREEE (reference sequence). The germline V and J ends were trimmed by 0 bases and 0 bases, with 10 bases remaining between them. This CDR3 has 16 amino acids. The CDR3 reads CASSLGGGHSNQPQHF. CDR3 nucleotides: TGTGCCAGCAGCTTGGGGGGCGGACATAGCAATCAGCCCCAGCATTTT. Full variable domain (outside the CDR3, taken from reference TRBV5-4 and TRBJ1-5): ETGVTQSPTHLIKTRGQQVTLRCSSQSGHNTVSWYQQALGQGPQFIFQYYREEENGRGNFPPRFSGLQFPNYSSELNVNALELDDSALYLCASSLGGGHSNQPQHFGDGTRLSIL.

The chain combines TRBV27 with TRBJ1-1, with D maybe TRBD1 (5 bases). Trimming left V 3 bases short and J 4 bases short, with 18 bases between. The CDR3 runs to 16 residues. Germline lookup yields CDR1 MNHEY and CDR2 SMNVEV (reference sequence). This CDR3 is CASSFRYMGGSTEAFF. DNA for the CDR3: TGTGCCAGCAGTTTTCGCTATATGGGGGGATCCACTGAAGCTTTCTTT.

The chain's CDR3 is CASSPWTSAHTYEQYF. In nucleotides, the CDR3 is TGTGCCAGCAGTCCCTGGACTAGCGCGCATACCTACGAGCAGTACTTC. The rearrangement links TRBV28 to TRBJ2-7; the match to TRBD2 covers 9 bases. This CDR3 is built from 16 residues. The junction had 10 bases not matched to a gene; V was cut back by 5 bases and J by 2 bases. Germline V gene lookup returns CDR1 MDHEN and CDR2 SYDVKM.

J is TRBJ1-4 and V is TRBV7-9; D remains unclear. The V end lost 7 bases, the J end lost 0 bases, and 15 bases lay between the germline ends. CDR1 SEHNR and CDR2 FQNEAQ come from the germline V gene (reference sequence). The CDR3 sequence is 16 residues long. The CDR3 bases are TGTGCCAGCAATCCCGGACGGACTACAACTAATGAAAAACTGTTTTTT. Translating it yields CASNPGRTTTNEKLFF.

This sequence joins TRBV28 and TRBJ1-5; the match to TRBD1 covers 8 bases. Unmatched junction bases numbered 6, after V lost 9 bases and J lost 2 bases. The CDR3 contains 14 residues. From germline, CDR1 is MDHEN and CDR2 SYDVKM. The CDR3 spells CASQPGGRNQPQHF. CDR3 nucleotides: TGTGCCAGTCAACCAGGGGGCCGCAATCAGCCCCAGCATTTT.

The V call is TRBV28, the J call TRBJ1-6; unclear D gene. Germline V gene sequence: CDR1 MDHEN, CDR2 SYDVKM. The CDR3 has 14 residues. Deletions cut 3 bases from V and 3 bases from J, with 6 bases between. CDR3 DNA: TGTGCCAGCAGTTTGCGGGTCTATAATTCACCCCTCCACTTT. Translation gives CASSLRVYNSPLHF.

J is TRBJ1-3 and V is TRBV18, with 7 bases identical to TRBD1. The CDR3 totals 16 residues. The V gene's germline CDR1 is KGHSH and CDR2 LQKENI. Trimming took 2 bases from V and 1 from J; bases not matched to a gene: 5. CDR3 DNA: TGTGCCAGCTCACCATTCGACAGGGCTTCTGGAAACACCATATATTTT. Protein product: CASSPFDRASGNTIYF.

The CDR3 DNA reads as TGTGCCAGCAGTGACTTCCGGGACACCTTAAACACCGGGGAGCTGTTTTTT. Residues: CASSDFRDTLNTGELFF. The rearrangement uses TRBV6-1 and TRBJ2-2, with D perhaps TRBD1 (6 bases). The CDR3 spans 17 residues. V dropped 3 bases and J dropped 2 bases, with 16 bases sitting between them. Germline V gene sequence: CDR1 MNHNS, CDR2 SASEGT.

The gene calls are TRBV7-9 and TRBJ1-1; maybe TRBD1 (6 bases). Germline lookup yields CDR1 SEHNR and CDR2 FQNEAQ (reference sequence). V was cut by 7 bases and J by 7 bases, with 10 bases left in between. CDR3 length equals 11 residues. The DNA of the CDR3 is TGTGCCAGCACCTTCAGGGGTGAAGCTTTCTTT. Translated, it gives CASTFRGEAFF. Filled out from reference TRBV7-9 and TRBJ1-1, the complete variable domain reads DTGVSQNPRHKITKRGQNVTFRCDPISEHNRLYWYRQTLGQGPEFLTYFQNEAQLEKSRLLSDRFSAERPKGSFSTLEIQRTEQGDSAMYLCASTFRGEAFFGQGTRLTVV.